The T cell receptor beta chain described here comes from a study of shared clonotypes between healthy human individuals (TCRdb year 2020). Regarding the research as a whole: A couple of women and a few men aged 18 to 49 years were included in the cohort. Per donor, three plates each were used for CD4 naive and CD4 memory, two for CD8 naive, and one for CD8 memory. To estimate repertoire size and how much clonotype sharing occurs between individuals, the study deeply sequenced the blood TCR repertoires of about five healthy adults. To increase sequencing depth and limit assay-specific biases, TCR repertoire library preparation and sequencing were carried out by different laboratories using diverse techniques. Each donor's leukapheresis produced roughly between about 0.9 and 9.5 billion PBMCs. On the study overall, not on this receptor specifically: Compared with non-shared clonotypes, clonotypes shared by all four sorted-subset donors had higher generation probabilities. The genetic and exposure-history diversity represented was limited by the small number of donors. Naive subsets generally had larger estimated clonotype richness than memory subsets. Roughly 5.2% of naive CD4, 3.5% of naive CD8, about 2.4% of memory CD4, and 0.4% of memory CD8 clonotypes were shared across a few donors. Rarefaction of sorted-subset datasets indicated incomplete sequencing despite the large sequencing depth. Sampling was restricted to blood, and TCR repertoires in tissues likely differ from the TCR repertoires found in blood. Based on pairwise subsampling, the degree of clonotype sharing among donors was expected to be affected by sequencing depth.

TCR CDR3 regions were amplified from genomic DNA by multiplex PCR using the deep immunoSEQ assay. Genomic DNA extracted from each cell subset was distributed evenly over all wells of several immunoSEQ 96-well plates, and each plate served as one replicate. For sorted subsets, each replicate PCR was loaded with around 220 ng genomic DNA, equivalent to 30,000 to 35,000 T cell genomes. Purified libraries were measured with a Qubit 3.0 fluorometer, size-checked on a Bioanalyzer 2100, and measured again with the KAPA Library Quantification kit. Each immunoSEQ 96-well plate was sequenced on its own single-read 150-cycle Illumina NextSeq 550 flow cell. The authors' analysis ran thus. The immunoSEQ output contained only junctional sequences without quality scores, so filtering could not match that applied to full-length reads. Sequences were annotated with PyIR, a Python wrapper for IgBLAST v1.9, and V/J genes and CDR3 were assigned using IMGT germline references. Any read was removed if the V/J assignment was weak (E-value above 1e-6), the CDR3 was missing, or the read contained stop codons, out-of-frame junctions, or ambiguous translated residues. A V3J clonotype was defined by an identical inferred V gene, J gene, and CDR3 amino acid sequence. To compute the percentage overlap between repertoires, the number of shared unique clonotypes was divided by the size of the smaller repertoire. RTK rarefaction, the Chao1 estimator, and Recon v2.1 estimates of unobserved clonotypes were used to assess repertoire richness. For all TCRbeta clonotypes obtained by the gDNA method from four donors, generation probabilities were computed with OLGA. In its TCRdb copy, this immuneACCESS table keeps in-frame sequences only and misses some clones. Where compared with another copy, unresolved V genes explain less than half of these, and the others have no known cause. V and J calls and clone size are as listed in that table; D and trimming were resolved from the DNA. The sample includes some 500,000 clones, with about 96% observed a single time. The ten most abundant clones make up about 0.064% of the sample.

Comment on this clone: The antigen this receptor binds is unknown. The input lacks base qualities; no much larger clone sits a single base away.

Donors were healthy HIV-negative adults with no recently reported acute infections or vaccinations. Every donor was a Caucasian adult living in Nashville, Tennessee, USA. CD4+ T cells were enriched through magnetic negative selection, after which naive cells were positively selected on CD45RA and the remaining negative fraction served as the memory subset. After blood collection by leukapheresis, PBMCs were isolated using Ficoll-Histopaque density gradient centrifugation and then cryopreserved in the vapor phase of liquid nitrogen. Analytical flow cytometry was used to check the purity and quantity of each magnetically sorted T cell population. Genomic DNA was isolated from every sorted fraction and measured by UV absorbance on a Nanodrop 2000c. This receptor was obtained from a woman in her twenties or thirties in good health. The material sequenced was naive CD4+ T cells sorted from blood. The sample's cell subset or site label, decoded: CD45RA+ positively selected.

The nucleotide sequence is TGCGCCAGCAGCTCGGAGGGACAGGGGGCATCGGATACGCAGTATTTT. This encodes CASSSEGQGASDTQYF. Recombination linked TRBV5-1 to TRBJ2-3; TRBD1 aligns with 12 central bases. CDR3 length: 16 amino acids, cysteine to phenylalanine. Only CDR3 DNA is held: 48 bases, read in frame from base 1. Relative to germline, V is missing 3 bases and J is missing 6 bases, with 8 bases of the junction outside any gene match. CDR1 and CDR2 (SGHRS, YFSETQ) derive from the germline V gene. With the rest looked up from the reference TRBV5-1 and TRBJ2-3 genes rather than sequenced, the full variable domain is KAGVTQTPRYLIKTRGQQVTLSCSPISGHRSVSWYQQTPGQGLQFLFEYFSETQRNKGNFPGRFSGRQFSNSRSEMNVSTLELGDSALYLCASSSEGQGASDTQYFGPGTRLTVL.